A single sample gave rise to the 22 T cell receptor beta chains below, sequenced in a study of radiotherapy plus CTLA-4 blockade in lung cancer. TCRdb's copy holds only in-frame clones and misses some; the assay was immunoSEQ multiplex PCR. The sample holds about 45,000 clones, roughly two thirds seen once. Sequencing used peripheral blood, obtained from a patient treated with radiotherapy plus ipilimumab. These receptors all stem from a human donor with non-small cell lung cancer who had a complete response to radiotherapy plus ipilimumab.

This sequence joins TRBV7-9 and TRBJ2-3; 8 nucleotides match TRBD2. V lost 3 bases, J lost 4 bases, and 9 bases stayed unmatched. Germline CDR1 reads SEHNR; CDR2 reads FQNEAQ (reference sequence). The CDR3 contains 16 residues. The CDR3 spells CASSFIIGGVADTQYF. The DNA for the CDR3 is TGTGCCAGCAGCTTCATCATCGGGGGGGTAGCAGATACGCAGTATTTT.

The genes are TRBV5-1 and TRBJ2-1, with D possibly being TRBD2 (5 bases). This CDR3 region has 15 residues. V was pared by 0 bases and J by 1 base, with 8 bases between. CDR1 and CDR2 from the germline V gene are SGHRS and YFSETQ. As DNA, the CDR3 is TGCGCCAGCAGCTTGGGGACTGCATCCTACAATGAGCAGTTCTTC. As protein: CASSLGTASYNEQFF.

The chain carries TRBV11-2 and TRBJ2-7; TRBD2 aligns across 13 bases. Germline lookup yields CDR1 SGHAT and CDR2 FQNNGV. J gave up 0 bases and V 4 bases, and 9 bases lay outside the gene matches. The CDR3 spans 18 residues. The CDR3 is CASSSSPGLAGVSYEQYF. CDR3 nucleotide sequence: TGTGCCAGCAGCTCCTCACCAGGACTAGCGGGGGTCTCCTACGAGCAGTACTTC.

The V gene is TRBV6-6, the J gene TRBJ1-1; a possible D gene is TRBD1 (5 bases). Germline V gene lookup returns CDR1 MNHNY and CDR2 SVGAGI (reference sequence). Trimming removed 1 base from V and 4 bases from J, with 10 bases in between. CDR3 length equals 14 residues. The CDR3 nucleotides are TGTGCCAGCAGTTACTATCGGGGGGGCACTGAAGCTTTCTTT. It translates to CASSYYRGGTEAFF.

V usage is TRBV18 and J usage is TRBJ1-5; D is possibly TRBD1 (5 bases). Trimming removed 4 bases from V and 5 bases from J, with 12 bases in between. This CDR3 has 14 residues. Germline V gene data show CDR1 as KGHSH and CDR2 as LQKENI. The CDR3 region has the DNA TGTGCCAGCTCACAGGAGGCGGGGGATCAGCCCCAGCATTTT. Protein: CASSQEAGDQPQHF. Complete variable domain (other parts from reference TRBV18 and TRBJ1-5): NAGVMQNPRHLVRRRGQEARLRCSPMKGHSHVYWYRQLPEEGLKFMVYLQKENIIDESGMPKERFSAEFPKEGPSILRIQQVVRGDSAAYFCASSQEAGDQPQHFGDGTRLSIL.

This clone has more than one count but fewer than ten. The chain has TRBV6-6 and TRBJ2-3, with 11 bases identical to TRBD2. The V segment lost 4 bases and the J segment 0 bases; nucleotides outside the gene matches: 3. The CDR3 is 16 amino acids. CDR1 and CDR2 from the germline V gene are MNHNY and SVGAGI (reference sequence). Here the CDR3 reads CASSSGTSGSTDTQYF. In DNA form, the CDR3 reads TGTGCCAGCAGTTCGGGGACTAGCGGTAGCACAGATACGCAGTATTTT.

This clone was counted between two and nine times. The V call is TRBV11-2, the J call TRBJ1-3, with D unresolved. The germline CDR1 and CDR2 sequences are SGHAT and FQNNGV. The CDR3 runs 14 residues. Trimming removed 0 bases at V and 0 bases at J, with 3 bases between. The CDR3 coding sequence is TGTGCCAGCAGCTTAGACGGCTCTGGAAACACCATATATTTT. Protein product: CASSLDGSGNTIYF.

This chain joins TRBV7-9 and TRBJ2-4; possible D gene TRBD1, 6 bases. V lost 2 bases and J 5 bases, leaving 16 bases between the germline ends. Germline CDR1 reads SEHNR; CDR2 reads FQNEAQ (reference sequence). The CDR3 runs to 16 residues. The CDR3 region has the DNA TGTGCCAGCAGCTTAAGGGGGTCCGGGCTTCAAAACATTCAGTACTTC. It specifies CASSLRGSGLQNIQYF. Based on the CDR3 plus reference TRBV7-9 and TRBJ2-4, the full variable domain is DTGVSQNPRHKITKRGQNVTFRCDPISEHNRLYWYRQTLGQGPEFLTYFQNEAQLEKSRLLSDRFSAERPKGSFSTLEIQRTEQGDSAMYLCASSLRGSGLQNIQYFGAGTRLSVL.

The V call is TRBV27, the J call TRBJ2-4; the D gene is possibly TRBD1 (6 bases). CDR1 and CDR2 (germline): MNHEY, SMNVEV (reference sequence). The germline V and J ends were trimmed by 0 bases and 2 bases, with 11 bases remaining between them. This CDR3 has 16 residues. The CDR3 bases are TGTGCCAGCAGTTTATCCGGACAGCAGTCCAAAAACATTCAGTACTTC. Translating it yields CASSLSGQQSKNIQYF.

The CDR3 loop reads CASRKAGSSYNEQFF. The CDR3 coding sequence is TGTGCCAGTAGGAAAGCGGGATCCTCCTACAATGAGCAGTTCTTC. The V gene is TRBV19, the J gene TRBJ2-1; 7 bases match TRBD2. Germline CDR1 and CDR2: LNHDA and SQIVND (reference sequence). With 6 bases clipped from V and 0 bases from J, the junction kept 5 bases outside the gene matches. The CDR3 contains 15 residues.

This chain connects TRBV7-2 to TRBJ2-2, with 10 bases aligning to TRBD2. The CDR3 is 16 residues long. Unmatched junction bases numbered 10, after V lost 5 bases and J lost 7 bases. Germline V gene data show CDR1 as SGHTA and CDR2 as FQGNSA. Here the CDR3 DNA reads TGTGCCAGCAGCCGGATGGGACTAGCGACGGTCGGGGAGCTGTTTTTT. Residues: CASSRMGLATVGELFF.

This chain joins TRBV10-2 and TRBJ2-3; 11 positions agree with TRBD1. Germline loops: CDR1 WSHSY, CDR2 SAAADI. CDR3 length equals 16 residues. With 5 bases clipped from V and 5 bases from J, the junction kept 9 bases outside the gene matches. The CDR3: CASSTGTGGIGDTQYF. The CDR3 DNA sequence: TGCGCCAGCAGTACCGGGACAGGGGGAATCGGAGATACGCAGTATTTT.

The rearrangement joins TRBV6-5 to TRBJ1-1; TRBD1 might be the D (6 bases). CDR3 length: 14 amino acids. Trimming left V 7 bases short and J 1 base short, with 13 bases between. Germline V gene lookup returns CDR1 MNHEY and CDR2 SVGAGI. CDR3 residues: CASIWGHQNTEAFF. The CDR3 DNA sequence: TGTGCCAGCATCTGGGGACACCAGAACACTGAAGCTTTCTTT.

The sample holds one count of this clone. This chain joins TRBV30 and TRBJ2-6; 8 positions agree with TRBD1. The CDR3 has 20 amino acids. V lost 2 bases, J lost 2 bases, and 17 bases stayed unmatched. CDR1 and CDR2 (germline): GTSNPN, SVGIG (reference sequence). The CDR3 DNA is TGTGCCTGGAGTTTCCGGGCCAGGGGGCTGAATATGGCTGGGGCCAACGTCCTGACTTTC. Translation gives CAWSFRARGLNMAGANVLTF.

The chain is built from TRBV5-4 and TRBJ1-1; 7 nucleotides align to TRBD1. CDR1 is SGHNT and CDR2 is YYREEE in the germline V gene (reference sequence). With 5 bases clipped from V and 0 bases from J, the junction kept 7 bases outside the gene matches. This CDR3 spans 15 amino acids. The CDR3 DNA reads as TGTGCCAGCAGTCGGACAGGAATAATGAACACTGAAGCTTTCTTT. This gives the protein CASSRTGIMNTEAFF.

The genes are TRBV7-9 and TRBJ2-5; 11 nucleotides match TRBD2. The CDR3 is 17 residues long. In germline, CDR1 is SEHNR, CDR2 FQNEAQ (reference sequence). J gave up 7 bases and V 5 bases, and 15 bases lay outside the gene matches. CDR3 loop: CASSRPPGLAEPGTQYF. The CDR3 bases are TGTGCCAGCAGCCGACCCCCGGGACTAGCGGAACCGGGGACCCAGTACTTC. Using reference TRBV7-9 and TRBJ2-5 for the parts outside the CDR3, the full variable domain is DTGVSQNPRHKITKRGQNVTFRCDPISEHNRLYWYRQTLGQGPEFLTYFQNEAQLEKSRLLSDRFSAERPKGSFSTLEIQRTEQGDSAMYLCASSRPPGLAEPGTQYFGPGTRLLVL.

This clone was seen just once. The genes are TRBV2 and TRBJ1-3; no firm D call. The CDR3 consists of 13 residues. From germline, CDR1 is SNHLY and CDR2 FYNNEI. Between the trimmed V and J ends, which lost 10 bases and 0 bases, there was a span of 10 bases. In DNA form, the CDR3 reads TGTGCCACAGCGACGTTCTCTGGAAACACCATATATTTT. It translates to CATATFSGNTIYF.

As DNA, the CDR3 is TGTGCCAGTAGCCCCCGGACAGCTAATAGCAATCAGCCCCAGCATTTT. Translated: CASSPRTANSNQPQHF. The gene calls are TRBV19 and TRBJ1-5; D possibly corresponds to TRBD1 (6 bases). In germline, CDR1 is LNHDA, CDR2 SQIVND (reference sequence). This CDR3 has 16 residues. The ends were cut back, 6 bases at V and 0 bases at J, with 15 bases in the middle.

J is TRBJ1-5 and V is TRBV9; 7 nucleotides line up with TRBD1. Germline CDR1 reads SGDLS; CDR2 reads YYNGEE. Germline trimming cut 3 bases from V and 5 bases from J; bases unmatched to any gene: 5. The CDR3 sequence is 14 residues long. CDR3 residues: CASSATGSHQPQHF. The CDR3 nucleotides are TGTGCCAGCAGCGCGACAGGGTCCCATCAGCCCCAGCATTTT. Filled out from reference TRBV9 and TRBJ1-5, the complete variable domain reads DSGVTQTPKHLITATGQRVTLRCSPRSGDLSVYWYQQSLDQGLQFLIQYYNGEERAKGNILERFSAQQFPDLHSELNLSSLELGDSALYFCASSATGSHQPQHFGDGTRLSIL.

The V and J genes are TRBV29-1 and TRBJ1-1, with TRBD1 matching 7 bases. After removal of 8 bases from V and 1 base from J, the junction contained 13 bases not matched to a gene. CDR1 SQVTM and CDR2 ANQGSEA come from the germline V gene. The CDR3 is 15 residues long. CDR3 sequence: CSTSQGGGGNTEAFF. CDR3 coding DNA: TGCAGCACCTCTCAGGGGGGAGGTGGGAACACTGAAGCTTTCTTT.

The chain carries TRBV5-4 and TRBJ2-1; 8 nucleotides align to TRBD1. Germline values: CDR1 SGHNT, CDR2 YYREEE (reference sequence). The CDR3 spans 15 residues. With V trimmed by 4 bases and J by 1 base, 4 bases remained unmatched. The CDR3 nucleotides are TGTGCCAGCAGCCAGGACAGGGCTTCCTACAATGAGCAGTTCTTC. Its translation is CASSQDRASYNEQFF.

This chain links TRBV7-2 with TRBJ2-5; D ambiguous. The CDR3 has 11 amino acids. V lost 5 bases, J lost 5 bases, and 6 bases lay in between. The germline V gene encodes CDR1 SGHTA and CDR2 FQGNSA. CDR3 protein: CASSQWETQYF. The CDR3 nucleotides are TGTGCCAGCAGCCAGTGGGAGACCCAGTACTTC.